What follows are 5 T cell receptor beta chains derived from one specimen sequenced in a study of T cell responses to AZD1222 COVID-19 vaccine. TCRdb's copy holds only in-frame clones and misses some; the assay was immunoSEQ multiplex PCR. The table has 150,000 to 200,000 clones, around 90% seen once. Here the sequenced sample was peripheral blood, taken 28 days after the second dose of the MenACWY control vaccine. These receptors were obtained from an adult who received the MenACWY meningococcal vaccine as a control.

The rearrangement uses TRBV2 and TRBJ1-5; no clear D. V gave up 6 bases and J gave up 1 base, with 16 bases separating them. The CDR3 is 16 amino acids. Germline assignment: CDR1 SNHLY and CDR2 FYNNEI. The CDR3 bases are TGTGCCAGCAGCCTTTTATCGCCTAGGAGCAATCAGCCCCAGCATTTT. Translated: CASSLLSPRSNQPQHF.

V usage is TRBV7-2 and J usage is TRBJ1-6, with unresolved D. CDR3 length equals 16 residues. The V end was cut by 5 bases, the J end by 0 bases, with 11 bases between. Germline assignment: CDR1 SGHTA and CDR2 FQGNSA. As DNA, the CDR3 is TGTGCCAGCAGCCTCGGACGTAGCTCCTATAATTCACCCCTCCACTTT. Translating gives CASSLGRSSYNSPLHF. The variable domain in full, completed from reference TRBV7-2 and TRBJ1-6, reads GAGVSQSPSNKVTEKGKDVELRCDPISGHTALYWYRQSLGQGLEFLIYFQGNSAPDKSGLPSDRFSAERTGGSVSTLTIQRTQQEDSAVYLCASSLGRSSYNSPLHFGNGTRLTVT.

The rearrangement joins TRBV7-9 to TRBJ1-1; TRBD1 might be the D (6 bases). Germline V gene lookup returns CDR1 SEHNR and CDR2 FQNEAQ (reference sequence). The CDR3 loop spans 14 amino acids. Trimming stripped 1 base from V and 6 bases from J, with 12 bases between. CDR3 loop: CASSLDGRGAEAFF. The DNA of the CDR3 is TGTGCCAGCAGCTTAGACGGCAGGGGAGCTGAAGCTTTCTTT.

This clone was observed once. The chain is built from TRBV5-1 and TRBJ1-2, with 12 bases that match TRBD1. CDR3 size: 15 residues. In germline, CDR1 is SGHRS, CDR2 YFSETQ. V shed 0 bases and J 8 bases; nucleotides not matched to a gene: 5. CDR3 coding DNA: TGCGCCAGCAGCTTGGCGGGACAGGGGGCTAGCGGCTACACCTTC. It yields the protein CASSLAGQGASGYTF.

V and J are TRBV12-3 or TRBV12-4 and TRBJ1-1, with no clear D. This CDR3 spans 11 amino acids. V was cut by 5 bases and J by 7 bases, with 8 bases left in between. CDR3 nucleotides: TGTGCCAGCAGTGTTGGATATGAAGCTTTCTTT. It specifies CASSVGYEAFF.